This TCR beta chain was obtained from a study of CD8 T cells in Susac syndrome. Reverse transcription used roughly 0.45 to 1 ug RNA and random hexamers. In TCRdb, the immunoSEQ multiplex PCR reads were re-called with MiXCR into one record per CDR3 protein. The repertoire consists of roughly 180,000 distinct CDR3 sequences, with around 96% occurring once and the leading ten covering over 0.12%. J was trimmed by 4 bases and V by 6 bases; bases with no gene match: 8. The CDR3 extends over 14 amino acids. Sequencing of TCR beta, carried out with a high-throughput approach, was applied to CD8+ and CD4+ T cells from the blood. Isolation of CD8+ and CD4+ T cells was performed negatively, whereas enrichment of TEMRA cells was done by FACS.

This receptor was identified in a human donor in good health. Sequenced material: CD4+ T cells from PBMCs. This sequence joins TRBV12-3 or TRBV12-4 and TRBJ2-7; TRBD1 agrees at 8 bases. The CDR3 region is CASSLDRARYEQYF. The CDR3 nucleotides read TGTGCCAGCAGCCTGGACAGGGCCCGTTACGAGCAGTACTTC.